The 7 T cell receptor beta chains below come from one sample, sequenced in a study of cytomegalovirus exposure and HLA in healthy donors. Clones were read by immunoSEQ multiplex PCR, and TCRdb kept only the in-frame ones, dropping some. The repertoire holds approximately 240,000 clones, 85% to 95% seen once, with around 1% in the top ten. Specimen: PBMCs. Source of these receptors: a woman under 30 in good health and CMV-seronegative.

The chain couples TRBV10-1 to TRBJ1-1, with 7 bases fitting TRBD1. Germline-derived CDR1 and CDR2 are WNHNN and SYGVQD (reference sequence). J gave up 6 bases and V 4 bases, and 2 bases lay outside the gene matches. The CDR3 is 12 residues long. The CDR3 nucleotides are TGCGCCAGCAGTGGAGGGGGCTCTGAAGCTTTCTTT. It codes for CASSGGGSEAFF.

The J gene is TRBJ2-5, the V gene TRBV5-6; no definite D call. The CDR3 is 13 residues long. Trimming took 3 bases from V and 2 from J, leaving 8 bases between them. CDR1 is SGHDT, CDR2 YYEEEE, per germline. The CDR3 here is CASSSTIQETQYF. The CDR3 DNA is TGTGCCAGCAGCTCCACTATACAAGAGACCCAGTACTTC.

The rearrangement links TRBV29-1 to TRBJ1-2; 10 bases align to TRBD1. Trimming removed 3 bases from V and 6 bases from J; junction bases left unmatched: 13. The CDR3 runs to 16 residues. Germline CDR1 is SQVTM and CDR2 is ANQGSEA. CDR3 sequence reads: CSVDRRRDRGRDGYTF. Here the CDR3 DNA reads TGCAGCGTTGATCGGCGCCGGGACAGGGGCAGGGATGGCTACACCTTC.

This chain connects TRBV30 to TRBJ1-4; D is perhaps TRBD1 (6 bases). The V end lost 0 bases, the J end lost 8 bases, and 16 bases lay between the germline ends. CDR1 is GTSNPN and CDR2 is SVGIG in the germline V gene (reference sequence). The CDR3 runs to 15 residues. The CDR3 coding sequence is TGTGCCTGGAGTGTACGTGGGGGCCTGAGGGAAAAACTGTTTTTT. This codes for CAWSVRGGLREKLFF.

V is TRBV25-1 and J is TRBJ2-1, with 8 bases that match TRBD1. J lost 3 bases, V lost 5 bases, and 6 bases had no gene match. CDR3 length: 15 residues. Per the germline V gene, CDR1 is MGHDK and CDR2 is SYGVNS. CDR3 nucleotides: TGTGCCAGCAGTCCAGGACAGGGAGGCTACAATGAGCAGTTCTTC. Translated, it gives CASSPGQGGYNEQFF.

Remarks on this clone: The sample contains more than one DNA sequence encoding this CDR3. This chain joins TRBV7-2 and TRBJ2-7, with TRBD2 matching 9 bases. The CDR3 has 15 residues. With 5 bases clipped from V and 2 bases from J, the junction kept 7 bases outside the gene matches. Germline CDR1 and CDR2: SGHTA and FQGNSA. The CDR3, as DNA: TGTGCCAGCAGCCTAGAAGCGGGAGGCCCCTACGAGCAGTACTTC. This sequence encodes CASSLEAGGPYEQYF.

CDR3 protein: CARSLKEGTGGFYEQYF. As DNA, the CDR3 is TGTGCCAGAAGCCTCAAAGAAGGGACAGGGGGCTTCTACGAGCAGTACTTC. V is TRBV5-3 and J is TRBJ2-7; 12 nucleotides match TRBD1. TRBV5-3 is an ORF for which the function is uncertain. After removal of 4 bases from V and 3 bases from J, the junction contained 11 bases not matched to a gene. The CDR3 length is 17 residues.